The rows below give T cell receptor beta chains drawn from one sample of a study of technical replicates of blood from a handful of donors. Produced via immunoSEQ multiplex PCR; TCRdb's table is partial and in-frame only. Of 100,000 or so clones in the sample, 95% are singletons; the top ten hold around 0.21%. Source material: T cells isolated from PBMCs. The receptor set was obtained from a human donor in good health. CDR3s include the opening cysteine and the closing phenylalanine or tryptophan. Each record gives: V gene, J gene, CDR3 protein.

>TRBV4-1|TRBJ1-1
CASRQLGQANTEAFF
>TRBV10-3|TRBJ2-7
CAISESLGQGGYEQYF
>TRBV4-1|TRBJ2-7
CASSQEAVNSYEQYF
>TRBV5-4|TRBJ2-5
CASSFSESQGSQETQYF
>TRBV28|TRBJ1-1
CASSRRDRDNTEAFF
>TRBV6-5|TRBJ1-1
CASSYGGTEAFF
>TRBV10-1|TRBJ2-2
CASSESSGTSTGELFF
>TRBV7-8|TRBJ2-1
CASSILAGVENEQFF
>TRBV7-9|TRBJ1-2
CASSFVGQGYGYTF
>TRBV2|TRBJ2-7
CASAGDSYEQYF
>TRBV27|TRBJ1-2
CASSFAGQPPNYGYTF
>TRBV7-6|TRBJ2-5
CASSHRFQETQYF
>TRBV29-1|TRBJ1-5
CSVEQGGDQPQHF
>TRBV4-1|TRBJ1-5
CASSHNRAYSNQPQHF
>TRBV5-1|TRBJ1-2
CASSLTDRVDYGYTF
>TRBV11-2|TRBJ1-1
CASSLDFWAMNTEAFF
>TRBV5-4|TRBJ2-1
CASSRSGMTNEQFF
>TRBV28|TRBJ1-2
CASSLGGGYTF
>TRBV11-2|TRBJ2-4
CASSFRRTSGGLAKNIQYF
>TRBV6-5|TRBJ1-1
CASSRPHDTYTEAFF
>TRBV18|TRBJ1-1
CASSPNRTDLNGITEAFF
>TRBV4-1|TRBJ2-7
CASSQEGLSYEQYF
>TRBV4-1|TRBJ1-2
CASSFNRDRGMDGYTF
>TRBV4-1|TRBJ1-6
CASSQGNGRSSYNSPLHF
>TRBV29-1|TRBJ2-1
CSVDLALADWTQFF
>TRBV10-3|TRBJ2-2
CAISSTGTGNTGELFF
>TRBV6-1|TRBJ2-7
CASRLAAGYEQYF
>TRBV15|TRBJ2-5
CATSRVTGIQETQYF
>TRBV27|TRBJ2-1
CASSSLFNLLAGGVGNEQFF
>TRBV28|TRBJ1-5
CASSFQTGGNNQPQHF
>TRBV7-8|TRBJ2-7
CASSLVGMGTSGFYEQYF
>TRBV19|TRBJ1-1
CASSFSGMNTEAFF
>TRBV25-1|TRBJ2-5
CASSDLGEETQYF
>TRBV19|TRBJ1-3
CASRSQQGMINYSGNTIYF
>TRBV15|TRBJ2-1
CATSRDPPQAGASYNEQFF
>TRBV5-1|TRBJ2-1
CASRSSERGAYNEQFF
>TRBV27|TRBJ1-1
CASSLTYSRRPEAFF
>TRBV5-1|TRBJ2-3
CASREVESFQDTQYF
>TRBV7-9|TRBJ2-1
CASSLAGLAGSLQFF
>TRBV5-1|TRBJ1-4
CASSLRQGGYEKLFF
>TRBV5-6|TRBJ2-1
CASIRSSYNEQFF
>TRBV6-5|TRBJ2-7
CASSYSNRKDYEQYF
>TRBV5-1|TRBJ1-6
CASSLDAQGNSPLHF
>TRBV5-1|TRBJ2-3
CASSAGQNPYTDTQYF
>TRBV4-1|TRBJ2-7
CASSQDRQGRNEQYF
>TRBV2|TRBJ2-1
CASSEGGRVDNEQFF
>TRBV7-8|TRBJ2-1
CASSLGGGYNEQFF
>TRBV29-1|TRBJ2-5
CSAGLAGGSQETQYF
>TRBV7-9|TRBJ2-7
CASSLRLAGTLGYEQYF
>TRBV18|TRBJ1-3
CASSPWDRTGNTIYF
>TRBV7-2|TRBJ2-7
CASSPQGGILAVSSYEQYF
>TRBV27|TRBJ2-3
CASRDPGDTDTQYF
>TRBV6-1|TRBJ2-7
CASSEQVGGQRLF
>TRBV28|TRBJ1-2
CASRLQQGYGYTF
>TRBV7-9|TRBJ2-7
CASSRWGSGSNYEQYF
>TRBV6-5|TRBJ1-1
CASSLLLEAFF